These 4 T cell receptor beta chains were sequenced from one sample in a study of blood T cell repertoires in COVID-19. Sequencing used immunoSEQ multiplex PCR; TCRdb keeps in-frame clones, though not all of them. The repertoire holds just under 90,000 clones, with about two thirds as singletons. Sequenced material: peripheral blood. These receptors were obtained from a woman older than 75 with acute or convalescent COVID-19.

The chain links TRBV2 to TRBJ1-5; 8 nucleotides match TRBD1. The CDR3 runs 14 residues. Germline CDR1 reads SNHLY; CDR2 reads FYNNEI. V was clipped by 3 bases and J by 5 bases; unmatched bases: 3. The CDR3 spells CASSEGQEHQPQHF. The CDR3 nucleotides are TGTGCCAGCAGTGAGGGACAGGAACATCAGCCCCAGCATTTT.

The rearrangement uses TRBV5-1 and TRBJ2-1, with 7 bases aligning to TRBD2. Unmatched junction bases numbered 7, after V lost 4 bases and J lost 6 bases. This CDR3 has 14 amino acids. Germline V CDR1 and CDR2: SGHRS, YFSETQ. The CDR3 loop is CASSPGTTLNEQFF. The CDR3 DNA follows: TGCGCCAGCAGCCCGGGGACTACCCTCAATGAGCAGTTCTTC.

The table lists this clone with a few counts. The chain carries TRBV9 and TRBJ1-2; D gene ambiguous. CDR3 size: 15 residues. The V end lost 3 bases, the J end lost 2 bases, and 14 bases lay between the germline ends. Germline assignment: CDR1 SGDLS and CDR2 YYNGEE. CDR3 sequence reads: CASSGLRTPNYGYTF. For the CDR3, the DNA is TGTGCCAGCAGCGGACTAAGGACTCCGAACTATGGCTACACCTTC. Full variable domain (remainder filled in from reference TRBV9 and TRBJ1-2): DSGVTQTPKHLITATGQRVTLRCSPRSGDLSVYWYQQSLDQGLQFLIQYYNGEERAKGNILERFSAQQFPDLHSELNLSSLELGDSALYFCASSGLRTPNYGYTFGSGTRLTVV.

This rearrangement joins TRBV14 to TRBJ2-5, with TRBD2 matching 13 bases. The CDR3 has 19 amino acids. CDR1 SGHDN and CDR2 FVKESK come from the germline V gene. J was trimmed by 0 bases and V by 0 bases; bases with no gene match: 7. The chain's CDR3 is CASSQDRTSGGPYQETQYF. The CDR3 nucleotides read TGTGCCAGCAGCCAAGATAGGACTAGCGGGGGCCCGTACCAAGAGACCCAGTACTTC.